The present T cell receptor beta chain was sequenced within a study of T-cell reconstitution after alpha-beta-depleted transplantation in children. Construction of the TCRbeta library involved unique molecular identifiers. A single record per CDR3 protein comes from TCRdb applying MiXCR to the PCR reads. The sample has 500,000 to 600,000 distinct CDR3 sequences, over 20% seen once. The receptor comes from a boy younger than two with Wiskott-Aldrich syndrome, due to receive a stem cell transplant. Sequencing was performed on PBMCs, taken before TCRalphabeta/CD19-depleted stem cell transplant.

CDR3 sequence (DNA): TGTGCCAGCAGCTTAGATCGACTAGCGGTTAACCGTACTTACAATGAGCAGTTCTTC. Protein: CASSLDRLAVNRTYNEQFF. This rearrangement joins TRBV13 to TRBJ2-1; TRBD2 matches at 9 bases. This CDR3 has 19 residues. The germline CDR1 and CDR2 sequences are PRHDT and FYEKMQ (reference sequence). Trimming removed 1 base from V and 4 bases from J; junction bases left unmatched: 14.